These 3 T cell receptor beta chains share one sample of origin, sequenced in a study of quantifying T cell responses using KT2 cells. Study in general: Reverse transcription used primers in the TCR alpha and beta constant regions.

A single-stranded UMI oligo with SP2 sequence was ligated to cDNA 3' ends. The first PCR ran roughly 4 cycles with an equimolar RC1.1 and RC1.2 beta primer mix. TCRdb itself ran the UMI-ligation and nested PCR reads through MiXCR, one entry per CDR3 protein. Of around 30,000 distinct CDR3 sequences listed, over 9% are singletons. Material for sequencing was PBMCs spiked with cells of the T cell clone KT2. The receptor source for this set is a human donor.

This clonotype has at least ten counts. V usage is TRBV7-2 and J usage is TRBJ2-1; 9 bases agree with TRBD2. This CDR3 region has 15 residues. V dropped 5 bases and J dropped 0; count of bases not matched to a gene: 2. Germline V CDR1 and CDR2: SGHTA, FQGNSA. CDR3 residues: CASSTLAGSYNEQFF. The CDR3, as DNA: TGTGCCAGCAGCACACTAGCGGGCTCCTACAATGAGCAGTTCTTC. The full variable domain, in which reference TRBV7-2 and TRBJ2-1 provide the parts outside the CDR3, is GAGVSQSPSNKVTEKGKDVELRCDPISGHTALYWYRQSLGQGLEFLIYFQGNSAPDKSGLPSDRFSAERTGGSVSTLTIQRTQQEDSAVYLCASSTLAGSYNEQFFGPGTRLTVL.

Note on this clonotype: This clone may be a read error of a much larger clone one base away. CDR3 sequence reads: CPSSFGATYEQYF. The CDR3 DNA reads TGTCCCAGCAGCTTCGGCGCGACCTACGAGCAGTACTTC. This chain connects TRBV11-2 to TRBJ2-7, with D unclear. CDR1 and CDR2 from the germline V gene are SGHAT and FQNNGV. There are 13 residues in the CDR3.

This clonotype was detected only a few times. Relative to the germline gene, one junction end is altered; a read error may explain this. This rearrangement joins TRBV6-5 to TRBJ2-3, with D hard to call. The CDR3 is 12 amino acids. Germline CDR1 and CDR2: MNHEY and SVGAGI. This CDR3 reads CASSPTAGPSVF. The CDR3 region has the DNA TGTGCCAGCAGCCCGACGGCCGGGCCTTCCGTTTTT.